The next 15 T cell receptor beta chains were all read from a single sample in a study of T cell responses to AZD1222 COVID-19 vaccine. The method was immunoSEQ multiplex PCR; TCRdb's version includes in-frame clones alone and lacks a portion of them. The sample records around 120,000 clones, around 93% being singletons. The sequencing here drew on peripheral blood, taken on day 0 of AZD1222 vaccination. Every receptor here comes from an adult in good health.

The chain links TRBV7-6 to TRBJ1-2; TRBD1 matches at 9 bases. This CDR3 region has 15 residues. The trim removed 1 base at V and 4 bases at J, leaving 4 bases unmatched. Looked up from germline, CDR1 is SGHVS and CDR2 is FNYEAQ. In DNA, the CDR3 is TGTGCCAGCAGCTTAGGGGACAGGGTTATCTATGGCTACACCTTC. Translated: CASSLGDRVIYGYTF.

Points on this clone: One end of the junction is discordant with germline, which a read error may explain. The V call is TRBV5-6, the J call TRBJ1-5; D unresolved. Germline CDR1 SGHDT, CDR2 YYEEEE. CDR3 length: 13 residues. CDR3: CASSLAFNQPQHF. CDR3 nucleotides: TGTGCCAGCAGTTTGGCCTTCAATCAGCCCCAGCATTTT.

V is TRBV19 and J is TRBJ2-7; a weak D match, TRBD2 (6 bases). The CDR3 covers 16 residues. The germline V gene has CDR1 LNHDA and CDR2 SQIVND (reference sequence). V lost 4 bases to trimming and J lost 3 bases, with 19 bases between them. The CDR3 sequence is CASSTSGTRGSYEQYF. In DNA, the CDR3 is TGTGCCAGTAGTACGTCCGGGACTCGGGGGAGCTACGAGCAGTACTTC.

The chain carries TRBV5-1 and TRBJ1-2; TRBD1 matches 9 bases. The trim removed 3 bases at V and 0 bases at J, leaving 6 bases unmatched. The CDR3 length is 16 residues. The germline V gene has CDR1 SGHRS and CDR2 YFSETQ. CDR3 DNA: TGCGCCAGCAGCTCGCGGACAGGGGCTTCTAACTATGGCTACACCTTC. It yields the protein CASSSRTGASNYGYTF.

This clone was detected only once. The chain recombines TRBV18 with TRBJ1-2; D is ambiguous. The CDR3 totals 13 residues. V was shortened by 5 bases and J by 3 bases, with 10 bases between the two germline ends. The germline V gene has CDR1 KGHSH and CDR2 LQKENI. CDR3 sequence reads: CASSAYGDYGYTF. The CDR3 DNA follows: TGTGCCAGCTCAGCTTATGGGGACTATGGCTACACCTTC.

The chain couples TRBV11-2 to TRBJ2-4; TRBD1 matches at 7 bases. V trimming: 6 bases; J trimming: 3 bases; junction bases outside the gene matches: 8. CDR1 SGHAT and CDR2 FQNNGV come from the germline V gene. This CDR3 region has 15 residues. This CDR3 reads CASRQQGYSKNIQYF. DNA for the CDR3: TGTGCCAGCAGGCAACAGGGGTATAGCAAAAACATTCAGTACTTC.

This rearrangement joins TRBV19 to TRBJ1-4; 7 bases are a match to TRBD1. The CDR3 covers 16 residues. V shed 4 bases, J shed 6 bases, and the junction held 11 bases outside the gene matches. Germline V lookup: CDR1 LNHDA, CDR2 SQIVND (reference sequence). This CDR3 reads CASSNRQGVTYEKLFF. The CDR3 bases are TGTGCCAGTAGTAATCGACAGGGAGTGACATATGAAAAACTGTTTTTT.

The CDR3 nucleotides are TGTGCCAGCAGTTACTTCCAGGGCTCTGGAAACACCATATATTTT. Translated, it gives CASSYFQGSGNTIYF. V is TRBV6-5 and J is TRBJ1-3; maybe TRBD1 (5 bases). The CDR3 extends over 15 amino acids. Germline V gene lookup returns CDR1 MNHEY and CDR2 SVGAGI. V lost 1 base and J 0 bases, leaving 7 bases between the germline ends.

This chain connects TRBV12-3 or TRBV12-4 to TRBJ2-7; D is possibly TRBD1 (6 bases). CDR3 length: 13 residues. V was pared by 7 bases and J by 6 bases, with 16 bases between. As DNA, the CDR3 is TGTGCCAGCAACCTAGGCAGGGGCAGCGAGCAGTACTTC. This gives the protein CASNLGRGSEQYF.

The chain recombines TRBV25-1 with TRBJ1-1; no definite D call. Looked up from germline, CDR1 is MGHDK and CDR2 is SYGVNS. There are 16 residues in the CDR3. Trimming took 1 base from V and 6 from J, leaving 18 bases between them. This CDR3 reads CASSESYGSPTPEAFF. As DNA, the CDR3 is TGTGCCAGCAGTGAATCATACGGCAGCCCGACCCCTGAAGCTTTCTTT.

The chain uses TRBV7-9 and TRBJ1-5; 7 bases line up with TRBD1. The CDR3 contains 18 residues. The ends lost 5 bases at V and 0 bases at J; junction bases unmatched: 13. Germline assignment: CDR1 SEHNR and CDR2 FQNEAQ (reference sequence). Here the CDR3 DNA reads TGTGCCAGCAGCCAAACAGGGGCGCTTCAGTATAGCAATCAGCCCCAGCATTTT. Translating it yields CASSQTGALQYSNQPQHF.

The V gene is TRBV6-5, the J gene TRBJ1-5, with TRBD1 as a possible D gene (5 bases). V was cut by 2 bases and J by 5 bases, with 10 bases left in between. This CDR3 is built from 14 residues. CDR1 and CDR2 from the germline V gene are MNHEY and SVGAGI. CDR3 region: CASSYGGGDQPQHF. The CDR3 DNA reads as TGTGCCAGCAGTTACGGGGGAGGGGATCAGCCCCAGCATTTT.

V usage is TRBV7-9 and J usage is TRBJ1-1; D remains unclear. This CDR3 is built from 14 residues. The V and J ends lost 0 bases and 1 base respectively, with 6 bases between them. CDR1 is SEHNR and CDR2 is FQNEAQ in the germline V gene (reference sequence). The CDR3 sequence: CASSLAPGNTEAFF. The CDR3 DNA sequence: TGTGCCAGCAGCTTAGCCCCAGGGAACACTGAAGCTTTCTTT.

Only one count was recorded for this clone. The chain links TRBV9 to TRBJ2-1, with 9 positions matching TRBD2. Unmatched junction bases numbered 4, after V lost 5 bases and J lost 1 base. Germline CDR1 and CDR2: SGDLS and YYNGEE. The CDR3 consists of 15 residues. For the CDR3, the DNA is TGTGCCAGCAGTGCGGGGGGGGCTTCCTACAATGAGCAGTTCTTC. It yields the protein CASSAGGASYNEQFF.

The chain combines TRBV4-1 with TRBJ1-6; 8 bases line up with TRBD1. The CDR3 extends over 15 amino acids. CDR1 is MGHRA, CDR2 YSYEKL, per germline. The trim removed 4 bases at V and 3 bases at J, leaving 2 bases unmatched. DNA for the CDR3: TGCGCCAGCAGCCGAGGACAGGGCTATAATTCACCCCTCCACTTT. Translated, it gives CASSRGQGYNSPLHF.